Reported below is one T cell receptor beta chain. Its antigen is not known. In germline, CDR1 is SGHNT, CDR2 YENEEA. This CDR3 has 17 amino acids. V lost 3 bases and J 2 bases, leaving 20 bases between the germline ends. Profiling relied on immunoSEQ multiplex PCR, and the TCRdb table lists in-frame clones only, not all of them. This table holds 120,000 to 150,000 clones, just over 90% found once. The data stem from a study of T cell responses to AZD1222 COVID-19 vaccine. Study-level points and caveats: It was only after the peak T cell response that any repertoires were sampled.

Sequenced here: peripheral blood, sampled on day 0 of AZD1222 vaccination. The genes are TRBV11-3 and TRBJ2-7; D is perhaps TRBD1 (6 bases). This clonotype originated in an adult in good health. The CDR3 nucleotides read TGTGCCAGCAGCTTTTCCTCCGGGACACCGTCCACCTACGAGCAGTACTTC. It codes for CASSFSSGTPSTYEQYF. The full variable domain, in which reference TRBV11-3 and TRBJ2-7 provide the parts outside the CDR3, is EAGVVQSPRYKIIEKKQPVAFWCNPISGHNTLYWYLQNLGQGPELLIRYENEEAVDDSQLPKDRFSAERLKGVDSTLKIQPAELGDSAVYLCASSFSSGTPSTYEQYFGPGTRLTVT.